This T cell receptor beta chain is drawn from a study of T cells in Graves' hyperthyroidism and ophthalmopathy. RNA transcripts were the template for amplifying TCR beta CDR3 regions. HTBI primers were the set used in a first-round RT-PCR of the TCR CDR3. TCRdb reprocessed the multiplex PCR reads with MiXCR, giving one entry per CDR3 protein. Among a few hundred thousand distinct CDR3 sequences, approximately 22% were seen once, and the ten largest hold around half. Diagnoses used clinical symptoms, serum thyroxine and TRAb, thyroid ultrasound and orbital computed tomography. Note on this clonotype: Antigen: not known.

The V end was cut by 7 bases, the J end by 0 bases, with 16 bases between. CDR3 size: 16 residues. General study results and limits: From stable hyperthyroidism, ophthalmopathy was separated by a 13 V-J model.

The sample consisted of blood. The sequence was obtained from a woman aged 45-65 years with Graves' hyperthyroidism. V usage is TRBV12-3 or TRBV12-4 and J usage is TRBJ1-3; D is perhaps TRBD1 (5 bases). The CDR3 region is CASILQGANSGNTIYF. The CDR3 DNA sequence: TGTGCCAGCATCCTCCAGGGTGCAAACTCTGGAAACACCATATATTTT.